These 2 T cell receptor beta chains came from one sample sequenced in a study of CD8+CD57+ T cells in acquired aplastic anemia. Genomic DNA, the template, was used for profiling of the TCR beta VDJ and CDR3. One entry per CDR3 protein results from TCRdb running MiXCR on the reads. The data contain 250,000 to 350,000 distinct CDR3 sequences, approximately 56% of them singletons. The sample comprised sorted CD4+, CD8+, or CD8+CD57+ T cells (not recorded which) from PBMCs. The source is a human donor with severe aplastic anemia or a healthy control (not recorded which).

This clonotype has a count of ten or more. The chain employs TRBV7-8 and TRBJ2-2, with D hard to call. The CDR3 is 15 amino acids. Germline V gene sequence: CDR1 SGHVS, CDR2 FQNEAQ. V gave up 6 bases and J gave up 0 bases, with 11 bases separating them. CDR3 sequence reads: CASRSGPSNTGELFF. CDR3 nucleotide sequence: TGTGCCAGCAGGTCCGGGCCCTCGAACACCGGGGAGCTGTTTTTT.

This chain's CDR3 is CASSQVGLAADTQYF. The CDR3 DNA is TGTGCCAGCAGCCAAGTAGGGCTAGCTGCAGATACGCAGTATTTT. The rearrangement uses TRBV3-1 and TRBJ2-3; tentatively, D is TRBD2 (5 bases). The CDR3 sequence is 15 residues long. Germline CDR1 LGHDT, CDR2 YNNKEL (reference sequence). Trimming cost V 1 base and J 4 bases, with 12 bases left between them.